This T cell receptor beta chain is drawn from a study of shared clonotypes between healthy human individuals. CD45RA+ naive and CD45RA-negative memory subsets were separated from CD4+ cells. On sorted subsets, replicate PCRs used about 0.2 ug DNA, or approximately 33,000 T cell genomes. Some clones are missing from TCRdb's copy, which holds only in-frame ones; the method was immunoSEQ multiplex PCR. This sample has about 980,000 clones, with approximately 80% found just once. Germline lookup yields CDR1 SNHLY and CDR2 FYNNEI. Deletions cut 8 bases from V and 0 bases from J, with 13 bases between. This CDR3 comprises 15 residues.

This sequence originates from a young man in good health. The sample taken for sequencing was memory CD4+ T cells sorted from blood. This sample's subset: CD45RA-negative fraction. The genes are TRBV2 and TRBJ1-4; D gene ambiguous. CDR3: CASASNRATNEKLFF. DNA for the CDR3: TGTGCCAGCGCCTCAAATCGAGCAACTAATGAAAAACTGTTTTTT.